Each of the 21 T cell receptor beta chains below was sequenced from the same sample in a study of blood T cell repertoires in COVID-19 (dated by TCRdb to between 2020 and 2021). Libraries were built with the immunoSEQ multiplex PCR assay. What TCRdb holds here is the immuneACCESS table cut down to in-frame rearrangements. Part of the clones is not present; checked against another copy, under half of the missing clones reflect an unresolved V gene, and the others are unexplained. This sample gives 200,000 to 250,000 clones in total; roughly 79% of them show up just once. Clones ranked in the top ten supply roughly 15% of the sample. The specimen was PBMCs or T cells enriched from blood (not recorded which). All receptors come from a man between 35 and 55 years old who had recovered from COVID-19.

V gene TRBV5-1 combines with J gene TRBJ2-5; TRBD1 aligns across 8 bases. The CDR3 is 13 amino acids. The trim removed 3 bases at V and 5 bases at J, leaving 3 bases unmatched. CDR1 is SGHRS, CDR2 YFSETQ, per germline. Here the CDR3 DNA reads TGCGCCAGCAGCTGGACAGGGTTGGAGACCCAGTACTTC. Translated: CASSWTGLETQYF.

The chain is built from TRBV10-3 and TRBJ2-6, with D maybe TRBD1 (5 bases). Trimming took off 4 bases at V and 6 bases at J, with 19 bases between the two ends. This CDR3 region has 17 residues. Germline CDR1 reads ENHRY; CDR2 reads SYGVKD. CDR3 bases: TGTGCCATCAGTGGGGGCGAACAGCGCCTAGAGGCCAACGTCCTGACTTTC. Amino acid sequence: CAISGGEQRLEANVLTF.

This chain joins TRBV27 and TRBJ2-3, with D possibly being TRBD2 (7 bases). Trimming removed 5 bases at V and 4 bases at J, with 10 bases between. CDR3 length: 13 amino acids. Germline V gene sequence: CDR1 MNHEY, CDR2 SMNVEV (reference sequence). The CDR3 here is CASSGGGPDTQYF. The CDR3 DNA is TGTGCCAGCAGTGGGGGGGGCCCAGATACGCAGTATTTT.

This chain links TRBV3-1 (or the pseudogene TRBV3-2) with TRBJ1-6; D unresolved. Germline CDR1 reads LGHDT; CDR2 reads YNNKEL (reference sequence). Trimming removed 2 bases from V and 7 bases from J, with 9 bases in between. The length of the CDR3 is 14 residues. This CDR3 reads CASSQQAGNSPLHF. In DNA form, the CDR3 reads TGTGCCAGCAGCCAACAAGCGGGCAATTCACCCCTCCACTTT.

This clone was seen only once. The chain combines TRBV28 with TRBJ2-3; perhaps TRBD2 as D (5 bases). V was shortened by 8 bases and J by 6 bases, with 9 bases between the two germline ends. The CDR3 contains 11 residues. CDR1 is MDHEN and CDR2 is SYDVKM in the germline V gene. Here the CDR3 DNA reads TGTGCCAGCGGCCGCGGGGATACGCAGTATTTT. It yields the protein CASGRGDTQYF.

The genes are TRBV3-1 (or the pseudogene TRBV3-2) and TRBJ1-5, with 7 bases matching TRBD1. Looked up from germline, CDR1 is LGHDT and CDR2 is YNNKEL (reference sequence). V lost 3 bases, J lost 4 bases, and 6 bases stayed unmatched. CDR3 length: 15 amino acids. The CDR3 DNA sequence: TGTGCCAGCAGCCATTCGGACAGGAGGAATCAGCCCCAGCATTTT. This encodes CASSHSDRRNQPQHF.

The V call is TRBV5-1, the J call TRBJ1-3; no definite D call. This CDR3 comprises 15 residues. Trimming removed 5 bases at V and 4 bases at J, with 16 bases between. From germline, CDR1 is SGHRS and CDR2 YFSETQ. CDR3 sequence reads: CASRYGSGGGNTIYF. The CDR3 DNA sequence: TGCGCCAGCAGGTACGGATCCGGCGGGGGAAACACCATATATTTT.

Here the CDR3 DNA reads TGTGCCACCAGTGAATACGGGACTAGCTCCTACAATGAGCAGTTCTTC. It yields the protein CATSEYGTSSYNEQFF. The gene calls are TRBV24-1 and TRBJ2-1; 8 bases fit TRBD2. The CDR3 is made up of 16 amino acids. Germline values: CDR1 KGHDR, CDR2 SFDVKD. The junction had 4 bases not matched to a gene; V was cut back by 4 bases and J by 0 bases.

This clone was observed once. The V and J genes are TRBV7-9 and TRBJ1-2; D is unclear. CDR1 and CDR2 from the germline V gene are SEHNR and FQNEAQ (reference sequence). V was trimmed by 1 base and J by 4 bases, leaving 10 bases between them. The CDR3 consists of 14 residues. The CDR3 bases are TGTGCCAGCAGCTTAGAAATTCAGGTCTATGGCTACACCTTC. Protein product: CASSLEIQVYGYTF.

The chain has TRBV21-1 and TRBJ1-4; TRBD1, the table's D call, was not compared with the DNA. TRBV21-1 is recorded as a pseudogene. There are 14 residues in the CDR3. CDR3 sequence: CASSSDRGSEKLFF. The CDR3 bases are TGTGCCAGCAGCTCGGACAGGGGAAGCGAAAAACTGTTTTTT.

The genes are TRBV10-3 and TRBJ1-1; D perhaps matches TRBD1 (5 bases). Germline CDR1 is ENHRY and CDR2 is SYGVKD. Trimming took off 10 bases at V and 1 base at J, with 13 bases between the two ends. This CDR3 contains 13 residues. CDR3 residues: CATALQENTEAFF. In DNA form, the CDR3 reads TGTGCCACAGCCCTACAGGAGAACACTGAAGCTTTCTTT.

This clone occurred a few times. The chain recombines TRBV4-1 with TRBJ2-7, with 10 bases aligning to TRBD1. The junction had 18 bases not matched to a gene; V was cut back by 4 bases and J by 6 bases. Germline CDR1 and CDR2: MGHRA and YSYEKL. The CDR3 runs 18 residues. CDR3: CASSRRLHKGGQGFEQYF. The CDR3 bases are TGCGCCAGCAGCCGTCGGCTTCATAAGGGGGGACAGGGGTTCGAGCAGTACTTC.

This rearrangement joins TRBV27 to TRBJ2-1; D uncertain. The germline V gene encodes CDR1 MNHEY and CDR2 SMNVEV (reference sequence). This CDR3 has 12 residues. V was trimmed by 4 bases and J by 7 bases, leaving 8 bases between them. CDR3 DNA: TGTGCCAGCAGTTCACAGCTGAATGAGCAGTTCTTC. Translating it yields CASSSQLNEQFF.

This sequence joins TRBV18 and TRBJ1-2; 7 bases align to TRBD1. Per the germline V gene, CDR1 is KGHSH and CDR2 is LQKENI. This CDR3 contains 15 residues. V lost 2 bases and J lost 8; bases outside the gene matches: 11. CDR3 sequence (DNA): TGTGCCAGCTCACCATCGAGGGGGCAAACGGGCGGCTACACCTTC. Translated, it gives CASSPSRGQTGGYTF.

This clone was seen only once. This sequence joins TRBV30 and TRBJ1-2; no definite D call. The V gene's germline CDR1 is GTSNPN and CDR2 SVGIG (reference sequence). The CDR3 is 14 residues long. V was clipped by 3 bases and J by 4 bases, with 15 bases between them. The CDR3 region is CAWRPRLPSYGYTF. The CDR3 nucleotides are TGTGCCTGGAGGCCCCGACTACCCTCCTATGGCTACACCTTC.

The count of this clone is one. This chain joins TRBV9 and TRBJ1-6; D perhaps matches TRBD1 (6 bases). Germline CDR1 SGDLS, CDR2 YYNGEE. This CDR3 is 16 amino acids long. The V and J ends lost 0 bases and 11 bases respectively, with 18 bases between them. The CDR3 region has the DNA TGTGCCAGCAGCGTAGCGGTCGCGCCAAGGGGGACACCCCTCCACTTT. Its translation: CASSVAVAPRGTPLHF.

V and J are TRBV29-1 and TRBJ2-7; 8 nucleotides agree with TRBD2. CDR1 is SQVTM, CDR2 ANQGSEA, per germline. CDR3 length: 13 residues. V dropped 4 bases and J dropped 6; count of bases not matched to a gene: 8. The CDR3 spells CSVGSGEGGEQYF. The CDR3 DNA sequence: TGCAGCGTTGGTAGCGGGGAGGGGGGCGAGCAGTACTTC.

The CDR3 reads CASSLVRVSTDTQYF. In nucleotides, the CDR3 is TGTGCCAGCAGCTTAGTCCGGGTGAGCACAGATACGCAGTATTTT. This chain joins TRBV7-2 and TRBJ2-3; D unresolved. The CDR3 consists of 15 residues. Germline V CDR1 and CDR2: SGHTA, FQGNSA. V gave up 1 base and J gave up 0 bases, with 8 bases separating them.

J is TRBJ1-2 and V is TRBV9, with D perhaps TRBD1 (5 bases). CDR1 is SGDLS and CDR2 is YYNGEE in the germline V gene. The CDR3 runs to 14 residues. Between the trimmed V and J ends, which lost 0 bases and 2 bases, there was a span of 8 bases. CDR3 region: CASSVGGENYGYTF. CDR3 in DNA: TGTGCCAGCAGCGTAGGGGGGGAGAACTATGGCTACACCTTC.

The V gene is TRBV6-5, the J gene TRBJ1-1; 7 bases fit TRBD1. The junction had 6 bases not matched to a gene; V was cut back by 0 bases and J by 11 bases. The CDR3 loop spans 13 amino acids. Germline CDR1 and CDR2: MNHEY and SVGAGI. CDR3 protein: CASSYSTTGRAFF. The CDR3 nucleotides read TGTGCCAGCAGTTACTCTACGACAGGGAGGGCTTTCTTT.

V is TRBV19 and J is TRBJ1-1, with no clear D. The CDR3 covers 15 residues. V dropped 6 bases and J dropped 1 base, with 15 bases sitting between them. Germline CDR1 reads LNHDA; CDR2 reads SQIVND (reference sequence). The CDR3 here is CASRNGPGRNTEAFF. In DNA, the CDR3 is TGTGCCAGTAGAAACGGTCCAGGCCGGAACACTGAAGCTTTCTTT.